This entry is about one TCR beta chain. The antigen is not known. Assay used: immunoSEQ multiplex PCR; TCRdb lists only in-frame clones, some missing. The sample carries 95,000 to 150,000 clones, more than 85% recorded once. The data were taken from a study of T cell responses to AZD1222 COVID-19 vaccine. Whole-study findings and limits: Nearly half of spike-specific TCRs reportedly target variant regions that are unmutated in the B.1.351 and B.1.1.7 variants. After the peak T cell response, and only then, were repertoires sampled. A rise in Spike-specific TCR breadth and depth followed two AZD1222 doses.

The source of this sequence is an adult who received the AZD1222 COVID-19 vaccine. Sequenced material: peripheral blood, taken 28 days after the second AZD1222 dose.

CDR3 DNA: TGTGCCAGTAAGGGGGAATGGCCCGGGGAGCTGTTTTTT. Translated: CASKGEWPGELFF. The chain is built from TRBV19 and TRBJ2-2; D is possibly TRBD1 (6 bases). CDR3 length: 13 residues. Germline V gene data show CDR1 as LNHDA and CDR2 as SQIVND (reference sequence). Trimming took off 7 bases at V and 6 bases at J, with 12 bases between the two ends.